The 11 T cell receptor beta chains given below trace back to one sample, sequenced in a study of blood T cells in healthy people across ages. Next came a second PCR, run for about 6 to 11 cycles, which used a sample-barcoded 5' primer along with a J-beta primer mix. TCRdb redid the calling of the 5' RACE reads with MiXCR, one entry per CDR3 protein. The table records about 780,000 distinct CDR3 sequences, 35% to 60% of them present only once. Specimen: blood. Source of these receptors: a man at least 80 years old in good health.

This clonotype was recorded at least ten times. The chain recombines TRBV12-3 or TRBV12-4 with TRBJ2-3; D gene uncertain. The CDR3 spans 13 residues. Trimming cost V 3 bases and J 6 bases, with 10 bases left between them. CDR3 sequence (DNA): TGTGCCAGCAGTTTGGCGCCCTCGGATACGCAGTATTTT. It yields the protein CASSLAPSDTQYF.

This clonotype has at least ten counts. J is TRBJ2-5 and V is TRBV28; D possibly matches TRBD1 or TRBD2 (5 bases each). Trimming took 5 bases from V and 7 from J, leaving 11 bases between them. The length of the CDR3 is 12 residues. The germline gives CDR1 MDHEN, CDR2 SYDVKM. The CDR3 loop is CASSPPGGTQYF. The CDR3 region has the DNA TGTGCCAGCAGTCCCCCTGGGGGGACCCAGTACTTC.

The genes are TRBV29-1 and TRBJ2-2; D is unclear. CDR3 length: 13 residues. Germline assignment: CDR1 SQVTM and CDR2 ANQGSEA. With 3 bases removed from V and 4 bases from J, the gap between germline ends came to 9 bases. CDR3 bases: TGCAGCGTTGAGCGACAAGCCACCGGGGAGCTGTTTTTT. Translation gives CSVERQATGELFF.

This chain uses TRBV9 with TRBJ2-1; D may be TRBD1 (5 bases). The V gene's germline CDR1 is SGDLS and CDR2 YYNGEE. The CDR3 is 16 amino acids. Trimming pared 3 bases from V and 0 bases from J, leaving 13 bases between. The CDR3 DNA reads TGTGCCAGCAGCGGGGGCCAAATCCACTCCTACAATGAGCAGTTCTTC. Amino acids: CASSGGQIHSYNEQFF.

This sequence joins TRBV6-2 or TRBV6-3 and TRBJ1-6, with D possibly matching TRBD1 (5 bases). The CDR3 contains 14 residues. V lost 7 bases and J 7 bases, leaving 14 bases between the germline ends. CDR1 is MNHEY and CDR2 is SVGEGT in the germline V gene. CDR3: CASNLGQHNSPLHF. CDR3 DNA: TGTGCCAGCAACCTTGGACAACACAATTCACCCCTCCACTTT.

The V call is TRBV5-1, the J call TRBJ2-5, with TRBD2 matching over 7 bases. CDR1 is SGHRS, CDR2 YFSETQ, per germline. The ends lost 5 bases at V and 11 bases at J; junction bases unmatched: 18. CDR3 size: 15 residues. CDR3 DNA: TGCGCCAGCAGGCAGACCGGGACTACAGCTAATGAGCAGTACTTC. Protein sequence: CASRQTGTTANEQYF. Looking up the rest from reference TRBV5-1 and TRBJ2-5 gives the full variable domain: KAGVTQTPRYLIKTRGQQVTLSCSPISGHRSVSWYQQTPGQGLQFLFEYFSETQRNKGNFPGRFSGRQFSNSRSEMNVSTLELGDSALYLCASRQTGTTANEQYFGPGTRLLVL.

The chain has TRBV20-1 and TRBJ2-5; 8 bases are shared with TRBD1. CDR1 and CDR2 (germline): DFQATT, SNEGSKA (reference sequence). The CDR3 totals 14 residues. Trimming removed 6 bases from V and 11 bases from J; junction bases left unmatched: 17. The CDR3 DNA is TGCAGTGCCTTGGACAGGGCGGACTACAATGAGCAGTACTTC. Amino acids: CSALDRADYNEQYF.

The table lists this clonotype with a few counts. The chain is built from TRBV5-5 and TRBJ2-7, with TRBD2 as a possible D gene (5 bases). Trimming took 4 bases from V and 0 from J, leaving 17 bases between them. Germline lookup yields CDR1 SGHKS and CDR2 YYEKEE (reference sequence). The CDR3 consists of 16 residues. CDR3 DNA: TGTGCCAGCAGCCTATGGGATAGCGAGCCCTCCTACGAGCAGTACTTC. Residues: CASSLWDSEPSYEQYF.

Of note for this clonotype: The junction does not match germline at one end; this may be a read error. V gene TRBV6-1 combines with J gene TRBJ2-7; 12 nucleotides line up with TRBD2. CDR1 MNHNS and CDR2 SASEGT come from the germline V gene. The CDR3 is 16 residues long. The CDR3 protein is CASTTPGLAGSSEQYF. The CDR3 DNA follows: TGTGCCAGCACCACTCCGGGACTAGCGGGTTCCTCCGAGCAGTACTTC.

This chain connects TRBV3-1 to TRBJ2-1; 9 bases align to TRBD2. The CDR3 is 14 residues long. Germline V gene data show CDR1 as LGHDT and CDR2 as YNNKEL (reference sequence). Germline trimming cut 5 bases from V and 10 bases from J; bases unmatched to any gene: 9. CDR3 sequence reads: CASSGGRAVSEQFF. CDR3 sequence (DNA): TGTGCCAGCAGCGGCGGGAGGGCCGTTTCCGAGCAGTTCTTC.

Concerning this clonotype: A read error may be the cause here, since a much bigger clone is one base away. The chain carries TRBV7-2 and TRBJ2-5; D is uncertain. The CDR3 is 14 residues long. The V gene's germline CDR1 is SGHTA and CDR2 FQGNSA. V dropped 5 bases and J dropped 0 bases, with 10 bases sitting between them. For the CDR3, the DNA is TGTGCCAGCAGCGTAGGACCGAACCAAGAGACCCAGTACTTC. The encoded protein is CASSVGPNQETQYF. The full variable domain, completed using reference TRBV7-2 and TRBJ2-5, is GAGVSQSPSNKVTEKGKDVELRCDPISGHTALYWYRQSLGQGLEFLIYFQGNSAPDKSGLPSDRFSAERTGGSVSTLTIQRTQQEDSAVYLCASSVGPNQETQYFGPGTRLLVL.